This TCR beta chain derives from a study of beta chain features in type 1 diabetes. What was sequenced were expressed TCRB transcripts, since all of the isolated RNA had been reverse transcribed. The protocol was immunoSEQ multiplex PCR, while the TCRdb copy is restricted to in-frame clones and leaves out a portion. The table lists hundreds of thousands of clones, around 12% of them singletons. Germline CDR1 SGHTA, CDR2 FQGNSA. V was shortened by 6 bases and J by 0 bases, with 18 bases between the two germline ends. The CDR3 is 16 amino acids. The sample comprised naive CD4+ T cells from blood. This clonotype was obtained from a man younger than 30 in good health. This chain uses TRBV7-2 with TRBJ2-7, with D possibly matching TRBD2 (6 bases). The CDR3 nucleotides are TGTGCCAGCAGTATAAGAGCGGGCTCTAGCTCCTACGAGCAGTACTTC. It encodes CASSIRAGSSSYEQYF. Based on the CDR3 plus reference TRBV7-2 and TRBJ2-7, the full variable domain is GAGVSQSPSNKVTEKGKDVELRCDPISGHTALYWYRQSLGQGLEFLIYFQGNSAPDKSGLPSDRFSAERTGGSVSTLTIQRTQQEDSAVYLCASSIRAGSSSYEQYFGPGTRLTVT.